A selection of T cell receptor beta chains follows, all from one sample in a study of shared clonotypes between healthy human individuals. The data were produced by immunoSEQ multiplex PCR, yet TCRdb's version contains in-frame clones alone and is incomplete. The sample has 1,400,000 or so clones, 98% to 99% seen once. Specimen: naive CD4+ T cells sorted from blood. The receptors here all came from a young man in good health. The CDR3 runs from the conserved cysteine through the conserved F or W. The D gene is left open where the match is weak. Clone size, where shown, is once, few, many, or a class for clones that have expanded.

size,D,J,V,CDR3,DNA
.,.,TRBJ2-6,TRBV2,CASRTELGANVLTF,TGTGCCAGCAGGACTGAGCTTGGGGCCAACGTCCTGACTTTC
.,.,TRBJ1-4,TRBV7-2,CASSLQVGIATNEKLFF,TGTGCCAGCAGCTTACAGGTTGGGATTGCAACTAATGAAAAACTGTTTTTT
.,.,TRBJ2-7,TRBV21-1,CASSPRGGISTYEQYF,TGTGCCAGCAGCCCCCGCGGGGGGATATCGACCTACGAGCAGTACTTC
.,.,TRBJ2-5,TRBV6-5,CASSPRTVQETQYF,TGTGCCAGCAGTCCTCGGACGGTCCAAGAGACCCAGTACTTC
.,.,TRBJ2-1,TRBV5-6,CASSETVLTYNEQFF,TGTGCCAGCAGCGAAACAGTTCTTACCTACAATGAGCAGTTCTTC
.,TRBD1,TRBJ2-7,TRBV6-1,CASRGTGTYEQYF,TGTGCCAGCAGGGGGACAGGGACCTACGAGCAGTACTTC
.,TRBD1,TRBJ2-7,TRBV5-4,CASSLGGQGFSYEQYF,TGTGCCAGCAGCTTGGGGGGACAGGGATTTTCCTACGAGCAGTACTTC
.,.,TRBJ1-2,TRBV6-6,CASSPRVGEGLGYTF,TGTGCCAGCAGTCCACGAGTGGGTGAGGGGTTGGGCTACACCTTC
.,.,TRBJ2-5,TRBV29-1,CSVVFGKTQYF,TGCAGCGTTGTATTCGGAAAGACCCAGTACTTC
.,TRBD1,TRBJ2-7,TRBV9,CASSTTGGSPYEQYF,TGTGCCAGCAGCACCACAGGGGGCTCACCCTACGAGCAGTACTTC
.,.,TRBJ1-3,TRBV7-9,CASSSPGSGNTIYF,TGTGCCAGCAGCTCCCCCGGCTCTGGAAACACCATATATTTT
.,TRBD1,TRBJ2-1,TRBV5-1,CASSTVQGAVEQFF,TGCGCCAGCAGCACGGTACAGGGGGCCGTTGAGCAGTTCTTC
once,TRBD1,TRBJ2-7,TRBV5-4,CASSLEPGQTYEQYF,TGTGCCAGCAGCTTGGAACCGGGACAGACATACGAGCAGTACTTC
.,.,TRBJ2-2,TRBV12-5,CASGLDVGSGKITGELFF,TGTGCTAGTGGTTTGGACGTTGGGTCGGGAAAAATCACCGGGGAGCTGTTTTTT
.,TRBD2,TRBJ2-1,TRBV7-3,CASSQQSGRRDYNEQFF,TGTGCCAGCAGCCAACAGAGCGGGAGAAGGGACTACAATGAGCAGTTCTTC
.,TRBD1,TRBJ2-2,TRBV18,CASSPGQGGTGELFF,TGTGCCAGCTCACCTGGACAGGGAGGAACCGGGGAGCTGTTTTTT
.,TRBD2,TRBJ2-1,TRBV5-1,CASSVTSGMSGNEQFF,TGCGCCAGCAGCGTGACTAGCGGGATGTCGGGCAATGAGCAGTTCTTC
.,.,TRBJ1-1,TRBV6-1,CASRTGSEAFF,TGTGCCAGCAGGACAGGATCGGAAGCTTTCTTT
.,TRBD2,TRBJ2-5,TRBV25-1,CASSEAGGGETQYF,TGTGCCAGCAGTGAGGCGGGAGGGGGAGAGACCCAGTACTTC
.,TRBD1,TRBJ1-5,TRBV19,CASSIRQGAGQPQHF,TGTGCCAGTAGTATTCGACAGGGGGCCGGGCAGCCCCAGCATTTT
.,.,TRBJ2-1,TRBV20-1,CSSVPRNEQFF,TGCAGTTCAGTGCCTCGTAATGAGCAGTTCTTC
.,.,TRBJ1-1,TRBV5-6,CASSLVAESVNTEAFF,TGTGCCAGCAGCTTGGTTGCAGAATCCGTAAACACTGAAGCTTTCTTT
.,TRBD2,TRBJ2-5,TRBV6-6,CASSYRTRTPGGTQYF,TGTGCCAGCAGTTACCGGACTAGGACTCCCGGGGGGACCCAGTACTTC
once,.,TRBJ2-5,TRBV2,CASSGTGTGETQYF,TGTGCCAGCAGTGGTACGGGTACTGGGGAGACCCAGTACTTC
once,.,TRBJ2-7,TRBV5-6,CASSLETYEQYF,TGTGCCAGCAGCTTGGAAACCTACGAGCAGTACTTC
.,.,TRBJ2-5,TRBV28,CASSSTLETQYF,TGTGCCAGCAGCAGCACTTTAGAGACCCAGTACTTC
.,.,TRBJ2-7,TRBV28,CASSLGDLWRPTYEQYF,TGTGCCAGCAGTTTGGGTGATTTGTGGAGACCAACCTACGAGCAGTACTTC
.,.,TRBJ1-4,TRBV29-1,CSVVGDNEKLFF,TGCAGCGTTGTCGGGGATAATGAAAAACTGTTTTTT
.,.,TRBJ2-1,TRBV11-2,CASSLVQGLNEQFF,TGTGCCAGCAGCTTAGTTCAGGGTTTGAATGAGCAGTTCTTC
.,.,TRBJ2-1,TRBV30,CAWRDGRYNEQFF,TGTGCCTGGAGAGACGGACGGTACAATGAGCAGTTCTTC
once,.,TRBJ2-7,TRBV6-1,CASSEAIYEQYF,TGTGCCAGCAGTGAAGCAATCTACGAGCAGTACTTC